What follows are 22 T cell receptor beta chains derived from one specimen sequenced in a study of shared clonotypes between healthy human individuals. Here immunoSEQ multiplex PCR was the method, and the copy in TCRdb shows in-frame clones only, minus some. Seen here are about 2 million clones, about 95% observed once, and the top ten hold 0.9% to 1.4%. CD45RO negativity and positive selection for CCR7 defined naive CD8 cells, a population that excluded terminally differentiated effector memory CD45RA+ cells. Material for sequencing was naive CD8+ T cells sorted from blood. Every receptor here comes from a man between 18 and 29 years old in good health.

This clone was picked up one time. This rearrangement joins TRBV7-9 to TRBJ2-7; no definite D call. The CDR3 loop spans 13 amino acids. Germline V gene data show CDR1 as SEHNR and CDR2 as FQNEAQ (reference sequence). V was clipped by 5 bases and J by 2 bases, with 10 bases between them. CDR3 amino acids: CASSSHDPYEQYF. As DNA, the CDR3 is TGTGCCAGCAGCAGTCACGACCCCTACGAGCAGTACTTC.

The chain combines TRBV2 with TRBJ2-1; no firm D call. Germline CDR1 and CDR2: SNHLY and FYNNEI. V lost 7 bases, J lost 0 bases, and 10 bases lay in between. The CDR3 is made up of 14 amino acids. Here the CDR3 reads CASNPQSSYNEQFF. CDR3 nucleotides: TGTGCCAGCAACCCCCAGAGCTCCTACAATGAGCAGTTCTTC.

The rearrangement uses TRBV4-1 and TRBJ2-5; no firm D call. The CDR3 covers 11 residues. Germline CDR1 MGHRA, CDR2 YSYEKL. V was shortened by 4 bases and J by 4 bases, with 4 bases between the two germline ends. As DNA, the CDR3 is TGCGCCAGCAGCCTCGCAGAGACCCAGTACTTC. It specifies CASSLAETQYF.

The chain employs TRBV2 and TRBJ1-1, with D perhaps matching TRBD1 (5 bases). This CDR3 contains 14 residues. Germline CDR1 and CDR2: SNHLY and FYNNEI. V was clipped by 4 bases and J by 4 bases, with 13 bases between them. DNA of the CDR3: TGTGCCAGCAGTGGGTGGGTTGGGGGCACTGAAGCTTTCTTT. It specifies CASSGWVGGTEAFF.

The gene calls are TRBV27 and TRBJ2-7; TRBD2 might be the D (7 bases). Germline assignment: CDR1 MNHEY and CDR2 SMNVEV (reference sequence). Trimming shortened V by 8 bases and J by 3 bases, and 14 bases separated the two germline ends. This CDR3 spans 13 amino acids. The CDR3, as DNA: TGTGCCAGCGGGGGGGCCCGGGGCTACGAGCAGTACTTC. This sequence encodes CASGGARGYEQYF.

The genes are TRBV2 and TRBJ1-2; weak D call: TRBD1 (5 bases). The CDR3 extends over 13 amino acids. Trimming removed 8 bases at V and 6 bases at J, with 16 bases between. Germline CDR1 and CDR2: SNHLY and FYNNEI. The chain's CDR3 is CASFLRGADGYTF. As DNA, the CDR3 is TGTGCCAGCTTTCTTAGAGGGGCTGATGGCTACACCTTC.

The chain couples TRBV9 to TRBJ2-7; 10 bases match TRBD2. The J segment lost 4 bases and the V segment lost 0 bases, leaving 4 bases of the junction unmatched. Germline V gene data show CDR1 as SGDLS and CDR2 as YYNGEE. The CDR3 totals 15 residues. CDR3 loop: CASSVDDSGGYEQYF. The DNA of the CDR3 is TGTGCCAGCAGCGTAGATGATAGCGGGGGGTACGAGCAGTACTTC.

This clone appeared a single time. In DNA, the CDR3 is TGTGCCAGCAGTCAAGGGGACTACCGGAATGACAATGAGCAGTTCTTC. Translation gives CASSQGDYRNDNEQFF. The chain combines TRBV6-1 with TRBJ2-1, with TRBD2 identical over 7 bases. In germline, CDR1 is MNHNS, CDR2 SASEGT. The CDR3 consists of 16 residues. V trimming: 5 bases; J trimming: 5 bases; junction bases outside the gene matches: 12.

This clone appeared once. The chain couples TRBV19 to TRBJ1-5; tentatively, D is TRBD1 (6 bases). The CDR3 is made up of 16 amino acids. In germline, CDR1 is LNHDA, CDR2 SQIVND (reference sequence). V was pared by 4 bases and J by 3 bases, with 16 bases between. The CDR3 DNA is TGTGCCAGTAGTACCGCAGGGGTTCTATACAATCAGCCCCAGCATTTT. This gives the protein CASSTAGVLYNQPQHF.

V gene TRBV6-5 combines with J gene TRBJ2-7; TRBD2 might be the D (6 bases). V was pared by 2 bases and J by 2 bases, with 13 bases between. The germline gives CDR1 MNHEY, CDR2 SVGAGI. CDR3 size: 15 residues. CDR3 sequence: CASSYVAGWAYEQYF. The CDR3 DNA reads as TGTGCCAGCAGTTACGTGGCGGGATGGGCCTACGAGCAGTACTTC.

The chain carries TRBV5-4 and TRBJ2-3, with TRBD2 matching over 12 bases. Germline trimming cut 3 bases from V and 4 bases from J; bases unmatched to any gene: 6. The length of the CDR3 is 16 residues. Germline CDR1 reads SGHNT; CDR2 reads YYREEE (reference sequence). The CDR3 DNA follows: TGTGCCAGCAGCTCCATGACTAGCGGGGGATCAGATACGCAGTATTTT. Amino acid sequence: CASSSMTSGGSDTQYF.

V gene TRBV21-1 combines with J gene TRBJ2-7; no check of the table's D call, TRBD2, against the DNA was made. TRBV21-1 is reported as a pseudogene. This CDR3 has 17 residues. The CDR3 protein is CASSARVPGLLTYEQYF. The CDR3 nucleotides are TGTGCCAGCAGCGCCCGAGTCCCGGGACTACTTACCTACGAGCAGTACTTC.

Note on this clone: Other DNA sequences within the sample encode an identical CDR3. V is TRBV13 and J is TRBJ2-2; 7 bases map to TRBD2. With 1 base clipped from V and 1 base from J, the junction kept 0 bases outside the gene matches. CDR3 length: 15 amino acids. Per germline, CDR1 PRHDT and CDR2 FYEKMQ (reference sequence). The DNA of the CDR3 is TGTGCCAGCAGCTTAGCGGGAGGGAACACCGGGGAGCTGTTTTTT. Its protein product is CASSLAGGNTGELFF.

This clone was seen only once. J is TRBJ1-5 and V is TRBV5-6, with 8 bases that match TRBD1. Germline V gene sequence: CDR1 SGHDT, CDR2 YYEEEE. V trimming: 1 base; J trimming: 6 bases; junction bases outside the gene matches: 9. This CDR3 has 16 amino acids. CDR3 region: CASSLRAGGGGQPQHF. The CDR3 DNA is TGTGCCAGCAGCTTGAGGGCAGGGGGCGGCGGTCAGCCCCAGCATTTT.

The J gene is TRBJ2-7, the V gene TRBV5-6; D unresolved. V gave up 1 base and J gave up 3 bases, with 8 bases separating them. Germline assignment: CDR1 SGHDT and CDR2 YYEEEE. The CDR3 consists of 13 residues. The CDR3, as DNA: TGTGCCAGCAGCTTGTTCCCCGGCTACGAGCAGTACTTC. Translated, it gives CASSLFPGYEQYF. Filled out from reference TRBV5-6 and TRBJ2-7, the complete variable domain reads DAGVTQSPTHLIKTRGQQVTLRCSPKSGHDTVSWYQQALGQGPQFIFQYYEEEERQRGNFPDRFSGHQFPNYSSELNVNALLLGDSALYLCASSLFPGYEQYFGPGTRLTVT.

The V gene is TRBV30, the J gene TRBJ2-2; D unclear. The V end lost 2 bases, the J end lost 2 bases, and 6 bases lay between the germline ends. The CDR3 spans 13 residues. Germline values: CDR1 GTSNPN, CDR2 SVGIG (reference sequence). This CDR3 reads CAWSSGNTGELFF. Written as DNA, the CDR3 is TGTGCCTGGAGTTCGGGTAACACCGGGGAGCTGTTTTTT.

The chain combines TRBV5-1 with TRBJ2-7; 8 nucleotides align to TRBD1. After removal of 4 bases from V and 5 bases from J, the junction contained 5 bases not matched to a gene. Per the germline V gene, CDR1 is SGHRS and CDR2 is YFSETQ. The CDR3 loop spans 13 amino acids. The CDR3 spells CASSPQGADEQYF. In DNA, the CDR3 is TGCGCCAGCAGCCCCCAGGGGGCAGACGAGCAGTACTTC.

CDR3 DNA: TGCGCCAGCAGCCAAGATAAACTGCCTACGGTTACTGAAGCTTTCTTT. Amino acid sequence: CASSQDKLPTVTEAFF. V and J are TRBV4-3 and TRBJ1-1; no clear D gene. Trimming took off 0 bases at V and 5 bases at J, with 16 bases between the two ends. Germline lookup yields CDR1 LGHNA and CDR2 YSLEER. The CDR3 consists of 16 residues.

The rearrangement links TRBV9 to TRBJ1-6; 12 nucleotides align to TRBD1. Losses at the gene ends were 3 bases for V and 6 bases for J; bases not matched to a gene: 4. The V gene's germline CDR1 is SGDLS and CDR2 YYNGEE. CDR3 length equals 16 residues. Written as DNA, the CDR3 is TGTGCCAGCAGCGACGGGACAGGGGGCAGTAATTCACCCCTCCACTTT. Protein: CASSDGTGGSNSPLHF. The full variable domain, with the rest looked up from reference TRBV9 and TRBJ1-6, is DSGVTQTPKHLITATGQRVTLRCSPRSGDLSVYWYQQSLDQGLQFLIQYYNGEERAKGNILERFSAQQFPDLHSELNLSSLELGDSALYFCASSDGTGGSNSPLHFGNGTRLTVT.

CDR3 nucleotides: TGTGCCAGCAACCTGCGGGGGGGCTCCTACAATGAGCAGTTCTTC. It yields the protein CASNLRGGSYNEQFF. V is TRBV7-9 and J is TRBJ2-1, with 9 nucleotides matching TRBD2. CDR3 length: 15 residues. Trimming removed 7 bases from V and 0 bases from J; junction bases left unmatched: 4. Germline V lookup: CDR1 SEHNR, CDR2 FQNEAQ (reference sequence).

The rearrangement links TRBV9 to TRBJ1-3, with D uncertain. Germline CDR1 is SGDLS and CDR2 is YYNGEE. CDR3 length: 13 residues. The V end was cut by 5 bases, the J end by 7 bases, with 13 bases between. CDR3 nucleotide sequence: TGTGCCAGCAGGGGTATTTCGGCGAACACCATATATTTT. Its translation: CASRGISANTIYF.

The chain links TRBV5-8 to TRBJ2-7, with 7 positions matching TRBD1. The CDR3 loop spans 15 amino acids. Germline V lookup: CDR1 SGHTS, CDR2 YDEGEE. Trimming cost V 0 bases and J 3 bases; bases outside gene matches: 6. CDR3 in amino acids: CASSLGQGRHYEQYF. As DNA, the CDR3 is TGTGCCAGCAGCTTGGGACAGGGTCGTCACTACGAGCAGTACTTC.